These 12 T cell receptor beta chains were all obtained from the same sample, sequenced in a study of T cells in narcolepsy. This table comes from immunoSEQ multiplex PCR, and its TCRdb copy is limited to in-frame clones, with some not included. The sample records about 43,000 clones, about nine tenths being singletons. Sequenced sample: CD45RA- memory CD4+ T cells from PBMCs. The origin of the receptors is a human donor with narcolepsy.

This chain links TRBV5-1 with TRBJ2-7, with D perhaps matching TRBD1 (5 bases). The tail of the sequence fits TRBJ2-5 better, so the J call may be wrong. CDR3 length: 15 residues. CDR1 is SGHRS and CDR2 is YFSETQ in the germline V gene. The CDR3 sequence is CASSRGRQPQETQYF. DNA for the CDR3: TGCGCCAGCAGCCGCGGACGACAGCCTCAAGAGACCCAGTACTTC.

V usage is TRBV7-3 and J usage is TRBJ2-1; the D gene is possibly TRBD2 (5 bases). V lost 3 bases, J lost 7 bases, and 10 bases lay in between. The CDR3 loop spans 13 amino acids. CDR1 and CDR2 from the germline V gene are SGHTA and FQGTGA. The CDR3 sequence is CASSFGRGNEQFF. The CDR3 DNA follows: TGTGCCAGCAGCTTCGGTCGAGGGAATGAGCAGTTCTTC.

The gene calls are TRBV4-1 and TRBJ2-1, with D possibly called TRBD1 or TRBD2 (6 bases each). Trimming cost V 2 bases and J 8 bases, with 19 bases left between them. This CDR3 comprises 16 residues. CDR1 is MGHRA, CDR2 YSYEKL, per germline. CDR3 protein: CASSQSGAEKYDEQFF. In nucleotides, the CDR3 is TGCGCCAGCAGCCAATCGGGGGCCGAAAAGTACGATGAGCAGTTCTTC.

V and J are TRBV6-6 and TRBJ1-3; tentatively, D is TRBD1 (6 bases). V was cut by 6 bases and J by 0 bases, with 12 bases left in between. This CDR3 is 15 amino acids long. Germline CDR1 reads MNHNY; CDR2 reads SVGAGI (reference sequence). In DNA form, the CDR3 reads TGTGCCAGCAGAAGGACAGAAAGCTCTGGAAACACCATATATTTT. This codes for CASRRTESSGNTIYF.

V is TRBV7-2 and J is TRBJ2-3; the D is unclear. From germline, CDR1 is SGHTA and CDR2 FQGNSA. Trimming stripped 1 base from V and 6 bases from J, with 14 bases between. The CDR3 has 15 residues. CDR3 sequence (DNA): TGTGCCAGCAGCTTAGACGGCCGGACCTACGATACGCAGTATTTT. Encoded protein: CASSLDGRTYDTQYF.

The chain employs TRBV29-1 and TRBJ2-1; TRBD2 matches 15 bases. J gave up 9 bases and V 7 bases, and 10 bases lay outside the gene matches. CDR3 length: 15 amino acids. Per germline, CDR1 SQVTM and CDR2 ANQGSEA. The CDR3 nucleotides read TGCAGCGGGCGGACTAGCGGGAGGGGATTAGGTGAGCAGTTCTTC. It specifies CSGRTSGRGLGEQFF.

The gene calls are TRBV7-8 and TRBJ2-1; 9 bases agree with TRBD1. This CDR3 is built from 14 residues. J gave up 7 bases and V 5 bases, and 6 bases lay outside the gene matches. Germline CDR1 reads SGHVS; CDR2 reads FQNEAQ. Written as DNA, the CDR3 is TGTGCCAGCAGCCCCCGGGACAGGGTGAATGAGCAGTTCTTC. It yields the protein CASSPRDRVNEQFF. Full variable domain (remainder filled in from reference TRBV7-8 and TRBJ2-1): GAGVSQSPRYKVAKRGQDVALRCDPISGHVSLFWYQQALGQGPEFLTYFQNEAQLDKSGLPSDRFFAERPEGSVSTLKIQRTQQEDSAVYLCASSPRDRVNEQFFGPGTRLTVL.

The V call is TRBV7-3, the J call TRBJ2-1; D is possibly TRBD1 or TRBD2 (5 bases each). Germline lookup yields CDR1 SGHTA and CDR2 FQGTGA. V was trimmed by 5 bases and J by 0 bases, leaving 17 bases between them. The CDR3 has 17 amino acids. The CDR3 sequence is CASSPRFGGSSYNEQFF. CDR3 nucleotides: TGTGCCAGCAGCCCGAGGTTTGGGGGAAGCTCCTACAATGAGCAGTTCTTC.

The rearrangement uses TRBV29-1 and TRBJ1-3; 11 bases fit TRBD1. Germline CDR1 SQVTM, CDR2 ANQGSEA. Losses at the gene ends were 4 bases for V and 0 bases for J; bases not matched to a gene: 2. The CDR3 consists of 15 residues. The chain's CDR3 is CSVGDRGISGNTIYF. The CDR3 DNA sequence: TGCAGCGTTGGGGACAGGGGGATCTCTGGAAACACCATATATTTT.

V and J are TRBV7-6 and TRBJ2-1, with 13 bases lining up with TRBD2. The CDR3 totals 16 residues. Germline CDR1 reads SGHVS; CDR2 reads FNYEAQ. V lost 5 bases to trimming and J lost 2 bases; unmatched junction nucleotides: 3. CDR3 bases: TGTGCCAGCAGCAAAGGACTAGCGGGGGCCTACAATGAGCAGTTCTTC. Residues: CASSKGLAGAYNEQFF. Using reference TRBV7-6 and TRBJ2-1 for the parts outside the CDR3, the full variable domain is GAGVSQSPRYKVTKRGQDVALRCDPISGHVSLYWYRQALGQGPEFLTYFNYEAQQDKSGLPNDRFSAERPEGSISTLTIQRTEQRDSAMYRCASSKGLAGAYNEQFFGPGTRLTVL.

This rearrangement joins TRBV28 to TRBJ2-3; 9 bases match TRBD1. The V gene end was trimmed by 5 bases and the J gene end by 1 base; junction bases not matched to a gene: 7. This CDR3 contains 16 residues. CDR1 is MDHEN and CDR2 is SYDVKM in the germline V gene. In nucleotides, the CDR3 is TGTGCCAGCAGTGTACAGGGGGCACAAGGCACAGATACGCAGTATTTT. Translating it yields CASSVQGAQGTDTQYF.

The chain joins TRBV5-4 to TRBJ2-3; the D gene could be TRBD1 or TRBD2 (5 bases each). The CDR3 spans 15 residues. Trimming shortened V by 4 bases and J by 4 bases, and 16 bases separated the two germline ends. Germline V gene data show CDR1 as SGHNT and CDR2 as YYREEE (reference sequence). The CDR3 loop reads CASSPGTKGADTQYF. In DNA, the CDR3 is TGTGCCAGCAGCCCCGGGACCAAGGGAGCAGATACGCAGTATTTT.